This T cell receptor beta chain came from a study of control samples from healthy donors and cancer patients. Germline V CDR1 and CDR2: LGHDT, YNNKEL (reference sequence). Trimming cost V 1 base and J 1 base, with 20 bases left between them. The CDR3 is 20 residues long. The repertoire was sequenced with immunoSEQ multiplex PCR; TCRdb's copy has only in-frame clones and lacks some. The sample has roughly 120,000 clones, about 95% seen once. The sequenced sample was blood. The receptor was isolated from a man aged 30 to 45 in good health. This sequence joins TRBV3-1 (or the pseudogene TRBV3-2) and TRBJ2-6, with D uncertain. The CDR3 loop is CASSQAGPNRFGSGANVLTF. The CDR3 DNA reads TGTGCCAGCAGCCAAGCCGGCCCTAACAGATTCGGGTCTGGGGCCAACGTCCTGACTTTC.